These 21 T cell receptor beta chains were sequenced from one sample in a study of T cells after yellow fever vaccination. A single record per CDR3 protein comes from TCRdb applying MiXCR to the 5' RACE reads. There are over 250,000 distinct CDR3 sequences in the sample; roughly 5.2% occur only once, and roughly 3.5% lies in the top ten. The sequencing here drew on CD4+ T cells sorted from PBMCs, taken on the day of the yellow fever booster vaccination. The receptors derive from a man aged 18-30 years who received the YFV17D yellow fever vaccine.

This clonotype was detected ten times or more. This rearrangement joins TRBV27 to TRBJ1-4, with TRBD1 as a possible D gene (6 bases). The V end was cut by 4 bases, the J end by 3 bases, with 12 bases between. The length of the CDR3 is 15 residues. Germline lookup yields CDR1 MNHEY and CDR2 SMNVEV (reference sequence). The CDR3 sequence is CASSWEWGPNEKLFF. Written as DNA, the CDR3 is TGTGCCAGCAGTTGGGAGTGGGGGCCTAATGAAAAACTGTTTTTT.

This clonotype was picked up a small number of times. The V and J genes are TRBV28 and TRBJ1-3; D gene uncertain. The CDR3 sequence is 16 residues long. Per germline, CDR1 MDHEN and CDR2 SYDVKM. V shed 7 bases and J shed 7 bases, with 23 bases lying between them. DNA for the CDR3: TGTGCCAGCATCCCCTCGCGGGCCGGACGACGGAACACCATATATTTT. Amino acid sequence: CASIPSRAGRRNTIYF.

V gene TRBV6-2 or TRBV6-3 combines with J gene TRBJ2-5; TRBD1 matches 11 bases. The CDR3 has 16 amino acids. With 0 bases clipped from V and 8 bases from J, the junction kept 8 bases outside the gene matches. CDR1 MNHEY and CDR2 SVGEGT come from the germline V gene. The CDR3 is CASSYSVGTGGITQYF. For the CDR3, the DNA is TGTGCCAGCAGTTACTCGGTGGGGACAGGGGGAATAACCCAGTACTTC.

The gene calls are TRBV6-1 and TRBJ1-6, with TRBD1 as a possible D gene (6 bases). In germline, CDR1 is MNHNS, CDR2 SASEGT. V lost 8 bases, J lost 0 bases, and 14 bases lay in between. This CDR3 has 16 residues. The CDR3, as DNA: TGTGCCAGCTGGGGGCAGCGCAGCTCCTATAATTCACCCCTCCACTTT. It encodes CASWGQRSSYNSPLHF.

This clonotype has a count of ten or more. V is TRBV10-3 and J is TRBJ2-7, with 9 bases aligning to TRBD1. Germline V gene data show CDR1 as ENHRY and CDR2 as SYGVKD. J lost 7 bases, V lost 6 bases, and 1 base had no gene match. The CDR3 contains 11 residues. CDR3 loop: CAISGTGEQYF. The CDR3 bases are TGTGCCATCAGCGGGACAGGGGAGCAGTACTTC.

This clonotype was recorded a few times. The chain carries TRBV5-5 and TRBJ1-5; no clear D gene. The V end was cut by 2 bases, the J end by 3 bases, with 9 bases between. The CDR3 sequence is 14 residues long. CDR1 and CDR2 (germline): SGHKS, YYEKEE (reference sequence). In nucleotides, the CDR3 is TGTGCCAGCAGCTTAGGGATAACCAATCAGCCCCAGCATTTT. Protein: CASSLGITNQPQHF. Based on the CDR3 plus reference TRBV5-5 and TRBJ1-5, the full variable domain is DAGVTQSPTHLIKTRGQQVTLRCSPISGHKSVSWYQQVLGQGPQFIFQYYEKEERGRGNFPDRFSARQFPNYSSELNVNALLLGDSALYLCASSLGITNQPQHFGDGTRLSIL.

This sequence joins TRBV6-5 and TRBJ2-1, with D uncertain. V shed 6 bases and J shed 0 bases, with 15 bases lying between them. Germline CDR1 reads MNHEY; CDR2 reads SVGAGI. The CDR3 consists of 16 residues. The CDR3 DNA reads as TGTGCCAGCAGCCCCACGCGGAGTAGCTCCTACAATGAGCAGTTCTTC. It specifies CASSPTRSSSYNEQFF.

This clonotype was observed a few times. The V gene is TRBV5-1, the J gene TRBJ2-3; D gene unclear. Germline lookup yields CDR1 SGHRS and CDR2 YFSETQ. The CDR3 totals 15 residues. V was shortened by 2 bases and J by 1 base, with 11 bases between the two germline ends. CDR3 in amino acids: CASSLGRHGTDTQYF. The CDR3 DNA reads as TGCGCCAGCAGCTTAGGCAGACACGGCACAGATACGCAGTATTTT.

The sample holds many counts of this clonotype. V usage is TRBV4-1 and J usage is TRBJ1-2; maybe TRBD1 (5 bases). Deletions cut 3 bases from V and 4 bases from J, with 18 bases between. CDR3 length equals 16 residues. Germline loops: CDR1 MGHRA, CDR2 YSYEKL. The CDR3 DNA reads as TGCGCCAGCAGCCAGGGCCGGGGGACGGCGGTCTATGGCTACACCTTC. Amino acid sequence: CASSQGRGTAVYGYTF.

This clonotype was observed a few times. CDR3 nucleotide sequence: TGTGCCAGCAGCCTAGAGAGGGGTCAGACTGAAGCTTTCTTT. This gives the protein CASSLERGQTEAFF. The chain links TRBV7-2 to TRBJ1-1, with TRBD1 as a possible D gene (5 bases). Germline V lookup: CDR1 SGHTA, CDR2 FQGNSA. The CDR3 consists of 14 residues. The V end lost 5 bases, the J end lost 5 bases, and 15 bases lay between the germline ends.

This clonotype turned up a few times. The V call is TRBV7-9, the J call TRBJ2-1; 7 nucleotides agree with TRBD1. The CDR3 runs to 13 residues. Germline lookup yields CDR1 SEHNR and CDR2 FQNEAQ (reference sequence). The J segment lost 7 bases and the V segment lost 5 bases, leaving 5 bases of the junction unmatched. Here the CDR3 reads CASSRDSLNEQFF. CDR3 coding DNA: TGTGCCAGCAGCCGGGACAGCTTAAATGAGCAGTTCTTC.

The chain is built from TRBV12-3 or TRBV12-4 and TRBJ2-3, with D uncertain. V lost 5 bases to trimming and J lost 10 bases, with 16 bases between them. This CDR3 has 13 residues. As DNA, the CDR3 is TGTGCCAGCAGTCCCCAAGCGCGTTCGGCGCAGTATTTT. It codes for CASSPQARSAQYF.

This clonotype was picked up a small number of times. This sequence joins TRBV5-6 and TRBJ2-3, with TRBD2 as a possible D gene (5 bases). CDR1 and CDR2 from the germline V gene are SGHDT and YYEEEE. The CDR3 is made up of 16 amino acids. V lost 7 bases, J lost 3 bases, and 21 bases lay in between. CDR3 residues: CASATAAWGVTDTQYF. The DNA for the CDR3 is TGTGCCAGCGCTACCGCAGCTTGGGGAGTGACAGATACGCAGTATTTT.

The chain links TRBV5-1 to TRBJ1-1, with D possibly TRBD1 on 5 matching bases. Trimming left V 0 bases short and J 0 bases short, with 15 bases between. This CDR3 region has 17 residues. CDR1 and CDR2 (germline): SGHRS, YFSETQ. In DNA form, the CDR3 reads TGCGCCAGCAGCTTGGCGGCTGGGGCCCTCATGAACACTGAAGCTTTCTTT. Translated, it gives CASSLAAGALMNTEAFF.

Many counts were recorded for this clonotype. The CDR3 bases are TGTGCCAGCACTAACAGGGGGAGCTCCTACGAGCAGTACGTC. Translation: CASTNRGSSYEQYV. V usage is TRBV6-2 or TRBV6-3 and J usage is TRBJ2-7; 8 bases fit TRBD1. Germline loops: CDR1 MNHEY, CDR2 SVGEGT. J gave up 0 bases and V 7 bases, and 5 bases lay outside the gene matches. The length of the CDR3 is 14 residues.

In DNA form, the CDR3 reads TGTGCCAGCAGGGAGGGAGCCGGGGCCACAGATACGCAGTATTTT. Protein product: CASREGAGATDTQYF. The chain uses TRBV6-2 or TRBV6-3 and TRBJ2-3; weak D call: TRBD2 (6 bases). Germline lookup yields CDR1 MNHEY and CDR2 SVGEGT. CDR3 length equals 15 residues. The V end lost 6 bases, the J end lost 2 bases, and 15 bases lay between the germline ends.

There are a few counts of this clonotype. V usage is TRBV20-1 and J usage is TRBJ1-1; no clear D. CDR3 length equals 13 residues. Germline CDR1 reads DFQATT; CDR2 reads SNEGSKA (reference sequence). V shed 0 bases and J shed 5 bases, with 10 bases lying between them. The DNA of the CDR3 is TGCAGTGCTAGAGACGGGAGGGCGACTGAAGCTTTCTTT. It is translated as CSARDGRATEAFF.

The chain has TRBV7-8 and TRBJ2-6; TRBD1 agrees at 7 bases. The CDR3 extends over 18 amino acids. Germline trimming cut 4 bases from V and 0 bases from J; bases unmatched to any gene: 9. Germline CDR1 and CDR2: SGHVS and FQNEAQ. The DNA for the CDR3 is TGTGCCAGCAGCTGGGGACAGCGGCCTATCTCTGGGGCCAACGTCCTGACTTTC. It is translated as CASSWGQRPISGANVLTF.

There are many counts of this clonotype. This rearrangement joins TRBV6-6 to TRBJ1-6, with D hard to call. The V end lost 5 bases, the J end lost 4 bases, and 15 bases lay between the germline ends. The CDR3 spans 16 residues. Germline values: CDR1 MNHNY, CDR2 SVGAGI (reference sequence). As DNA, the CDR3 is TGTGCCAGCAGTGGGCAGAAAAATTATTATAATTCACCCCTCCACTTT. This gives the protein CASSGQKNYYNSPLHF.

This clonotype has a count of ten or more. This CDR3 reads CASSRPTSGGFNEQFF. In DNA form, the CDR3 reads TGTGCCAGCAGCCGGCCAACGAGCGGGGGTTTCAATGAGCAGTTCTTC. V usage is TRBV3-1 and J usage is TRBJ2-1; 8 bases line up with TRBD2. V lost 4 bases, J lost 6 bases, and 11 bases stayed unmatched. Looked up from germline, CDR1 is LGHDT and CDR2 is YNNKEL (reference sequence). The CDR3 loop spans 16 amino acids.

CDR3 DNA: TGTGCCAGCAGTTCACAGGGTATTCAGCCCCAGCATTTT. Encoded protein: CASSSQGIQPQHF. This rearrangement joins TRBV12-3 or TRBV12-4 to TRBJ1-5, with D perhaps TRBD1 (6 bases). Trimming shortened V by 4 bases and J by 6 bases, and 10 bases separated the two germline ends. The CDR3 contains 13 residues.